There are a few counts of the clone carrying this T cell receptor (beta chain). Peripheral blood and lesional scalp punch biopsies came from alopecia areata patients. The sample is drawn from a study of CD8+ T cells in alopecia areata. The CDR3 covers 14 residues. Trimming stripped 4 bases from V and 1 base from J, with 8 bases between. The V gene's germline CDR1 is SQVTM and CDR2 ANQGSEA. It was cDNA, reverse transcribed from extracted RNA, that served as the sequencing template. The assay was immunoSEQ multiplex PCR, and TCRdb's table has in-frame clones only and misses some. The data hold roughly 180,000 clones, with roughly 63% observed a single time.

The rearrangement uses TRBV29-1 and TRBJ2-6; the D is unclear. This TCR was recovered from a human donor with alopecia areata. The specimen was CD4+ T cells sorted from blood, collected at week 0. The CDR3, as DNA: TGCAGCGTTGGTGATAGGTCTGGGGCCAACGTCCTGACTTTC. It yields the protein CSVGDRSGANVLTF.